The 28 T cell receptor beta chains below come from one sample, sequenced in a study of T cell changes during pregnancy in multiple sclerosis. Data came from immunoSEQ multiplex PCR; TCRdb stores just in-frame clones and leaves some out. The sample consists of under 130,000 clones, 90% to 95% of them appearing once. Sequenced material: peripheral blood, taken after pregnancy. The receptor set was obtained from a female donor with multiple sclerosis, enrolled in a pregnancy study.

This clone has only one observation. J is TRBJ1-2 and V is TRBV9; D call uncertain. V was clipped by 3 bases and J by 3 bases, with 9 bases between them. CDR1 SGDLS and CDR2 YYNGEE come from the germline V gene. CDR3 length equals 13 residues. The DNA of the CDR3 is TGTGCCAGCAGCGCCTCGGTCTACTATGGCTACACCTTC. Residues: CASSASVYYGYTF. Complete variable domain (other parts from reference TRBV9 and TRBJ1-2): DSGVTQTPKHLITATGQRVTLRCSPRSGDLSVYWYQQSLDQGLQFLIQYYNGEERAKGNILERFSAQQFPDLHSELNLSSLELGDSALYFCASSASVYYGYTFGSGTRLTVV.

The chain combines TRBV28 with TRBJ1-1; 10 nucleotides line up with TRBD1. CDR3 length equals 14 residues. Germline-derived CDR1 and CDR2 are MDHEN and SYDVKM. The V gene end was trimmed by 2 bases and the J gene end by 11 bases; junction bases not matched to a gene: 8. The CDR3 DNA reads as TGTGCCAGCAGTTTACCGCTAGGACAGGGGGGTGCTTTCTTT. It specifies CASSLPLGQGGAFF.

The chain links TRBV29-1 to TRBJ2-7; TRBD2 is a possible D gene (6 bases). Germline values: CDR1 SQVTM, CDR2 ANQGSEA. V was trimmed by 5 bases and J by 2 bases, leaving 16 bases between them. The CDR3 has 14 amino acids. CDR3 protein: CSVQGGGKTYEQYF. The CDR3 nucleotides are TGCAGCGTTCAGGGTGGCGGGAAAACCTACGAGCAGTACTTC.

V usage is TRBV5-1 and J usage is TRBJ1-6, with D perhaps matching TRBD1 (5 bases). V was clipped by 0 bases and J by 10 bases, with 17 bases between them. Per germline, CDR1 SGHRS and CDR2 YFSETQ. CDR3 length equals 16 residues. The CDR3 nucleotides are TGCGCCAGCAGCTTGGCGCTTGCAGGGATTGGATCACCCCTCCACTTT. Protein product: CASSLALAGIGSPLHF. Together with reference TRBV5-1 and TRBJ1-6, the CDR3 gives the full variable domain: KAGVTQTPRYLIKTRGQQVTLSCSPISGHRSVSWYQQTPGQGLQFLFEYFSETQRNKGNFPGRFSGRQFSNSRSEMNVSTLELGDSALYLCASSLALAGIGSPLHFGNGTRLTVT.

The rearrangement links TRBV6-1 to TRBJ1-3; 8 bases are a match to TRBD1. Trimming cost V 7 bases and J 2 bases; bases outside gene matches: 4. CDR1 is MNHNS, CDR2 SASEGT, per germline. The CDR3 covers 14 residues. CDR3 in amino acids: CASTRTGTGNTIYF. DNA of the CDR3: TGTGCCAGCACACGGACAGGGACTGGAAACACCATATATTTT.

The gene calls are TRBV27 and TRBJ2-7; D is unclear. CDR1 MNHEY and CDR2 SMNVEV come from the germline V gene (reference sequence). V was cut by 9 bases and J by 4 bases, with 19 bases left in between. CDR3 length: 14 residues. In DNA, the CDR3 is TGTGCCAGTTCATATAGAGGCACTAATTACGAGCAGTACTTC. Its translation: CASSYRGTNYEQYF.

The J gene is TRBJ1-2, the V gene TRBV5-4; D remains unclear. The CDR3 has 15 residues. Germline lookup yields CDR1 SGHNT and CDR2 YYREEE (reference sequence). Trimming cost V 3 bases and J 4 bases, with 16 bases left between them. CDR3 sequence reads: CASSSPATSGYGYTF. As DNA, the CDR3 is TGTGCCAGCAGCTCCCCGGCCACTTCGGGCTATGGCTACACCTTC.

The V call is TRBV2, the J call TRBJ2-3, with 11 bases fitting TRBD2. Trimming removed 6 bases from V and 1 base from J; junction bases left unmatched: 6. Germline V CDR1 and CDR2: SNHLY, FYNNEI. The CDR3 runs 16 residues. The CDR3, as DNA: TGTGCCAGCAGGGAACTAGCGGGGGCCGGCACAGATACGCAGTATTTT. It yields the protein CASRELAGAGTDTQYF.

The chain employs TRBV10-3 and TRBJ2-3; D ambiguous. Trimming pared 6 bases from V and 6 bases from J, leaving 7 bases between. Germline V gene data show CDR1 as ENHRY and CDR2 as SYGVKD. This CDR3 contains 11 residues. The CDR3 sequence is CAIRKTDTQYF. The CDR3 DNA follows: TGTGCCATCAGAAAGACTGATACGCAGTATTTT.

DNA for the CDR3: TGTGCCAGCAGCCATCTACAGCGGGGGTATGTCGGCGATGAGCAGTTCTTC. Translated: CASSHLQRGYVGDEQFF. The V call is TRBV7-3, the J call TRBJ2-1; 8 bases fit TRBD2. The CDR3 runs to 17 residues. After removal of 5 bases from V and 8 bases from J, the junction contained 17 bases not matched to a gene. Germline lookup yields CDR1 SGHTA and CDR2 FQGTGA. Using reference TRBV7-3 and TRBJ2-1 for the parts outside the CDR3, the full variable domain is GAGVSQTPSNKVTEKGKYVELRCDPISGHTALYWYRQSLGQGPEFLIYFQGTGAADDSGLPNDRFFAVRPEGSVSTLKIQRTERGDSAVYLCASSHLQRGYVGDEQFFGPGTRLTVL.

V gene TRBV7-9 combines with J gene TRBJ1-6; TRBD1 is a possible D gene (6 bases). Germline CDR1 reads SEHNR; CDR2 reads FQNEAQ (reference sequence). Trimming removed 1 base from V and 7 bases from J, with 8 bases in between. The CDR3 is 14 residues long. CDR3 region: CASSLVGANSPLHF. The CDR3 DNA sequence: TGTGCCAGCAGCTTAGTGGGGGCGAATTCACCCCTCCACTTT.

The chain's CDR3 is CASSDPRVNEKLFF. The CDR3 coding sequence is TGTGCCAGCAGTGATCCCAGGGTTAATGAAAAACTGTTTTTT. The chain links TRBV2 to TRBJ1-4; D is possibly TRBD1 (5 bases). Germline V lookup: CDR1 SNHLY, CDR2 FYNNEI. The V end lost 3 bases, the J end lost 4 bases, and 9 bases lay between the germline ends. The CDR3 runs 14 residues.

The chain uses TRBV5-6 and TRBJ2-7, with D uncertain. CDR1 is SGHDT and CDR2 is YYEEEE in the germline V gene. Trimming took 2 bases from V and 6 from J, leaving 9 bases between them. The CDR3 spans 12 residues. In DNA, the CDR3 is TGTGCCAGCAGCTTACGACTCTCCGAGCAGTACTTC. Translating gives CASSLRLSEQYF. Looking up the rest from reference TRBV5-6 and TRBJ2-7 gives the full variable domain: DAGVTQSPTHLIKTRGQQVTLRCSPKSGHDTVSWYQQALGQGPQFIFQYYEEEERQRGNFPDRFSGHQFPNYSSELNVNALLLGDSALYLCASSLRLSEQYFGPGTRLTVT.

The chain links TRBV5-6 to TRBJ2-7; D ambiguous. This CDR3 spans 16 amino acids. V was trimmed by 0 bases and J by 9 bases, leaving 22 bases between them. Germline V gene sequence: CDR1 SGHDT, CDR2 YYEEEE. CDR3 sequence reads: CASSLGVRNSLPRQYF. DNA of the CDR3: TGTGCCAGCAGCTTGGGGGTCAGGAATTCTCTCCCTCGGCAGTACTTC.

Here the CDR3 reads CASTLGQYQYF. The CDR3, as DNA: TGTGCCAGCACCCTGGGACAGTACCAGTACTTC. The chain recombines TRBV6-4 with TRBJ2-5; 7 bases match TRBD1. From germline, CDR1 is MRHNA and CDR2 SNTAGT. The CDR3 consists of 11 residues. V gave up 7 bases and J gave up 10 bases; unmatched junction bases: 6.

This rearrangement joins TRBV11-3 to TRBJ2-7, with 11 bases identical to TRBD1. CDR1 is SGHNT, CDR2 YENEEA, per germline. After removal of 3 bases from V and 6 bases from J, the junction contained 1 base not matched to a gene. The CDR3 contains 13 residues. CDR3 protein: CASSFGTGGEQYF. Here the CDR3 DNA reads TGTGCCAGCAGCTTTGGGACAGGGGGCGAGCAGTACTTC.

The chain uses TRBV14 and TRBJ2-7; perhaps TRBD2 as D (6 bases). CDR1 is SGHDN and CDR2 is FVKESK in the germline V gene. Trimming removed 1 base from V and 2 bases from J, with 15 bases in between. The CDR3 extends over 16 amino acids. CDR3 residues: CASSQAPGLPAYEQYF. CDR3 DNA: TGTGCCAGCAGCCAAGCCCCGGGACTCCCAGCCTACGAGCAGTACTTC.

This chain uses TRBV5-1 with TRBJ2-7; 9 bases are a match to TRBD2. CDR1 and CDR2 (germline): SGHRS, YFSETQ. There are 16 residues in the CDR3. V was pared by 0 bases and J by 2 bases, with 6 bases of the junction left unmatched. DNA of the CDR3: TGCGCCAGCAGCTTGGAGGGCGGGGGGGACCCCTACGAGCAGTACTTC. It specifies CASSLEGGGDPYEQYF. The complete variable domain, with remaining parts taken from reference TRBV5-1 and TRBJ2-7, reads KAGVTQTPRYLIKTRGQQVTLSCSPISGHRSVSWYQQTPGQGLQFLFEYFSETQRNKGNFPGRFSGRQFSNSRSEMNVSTLELGDSALYLCASSLEGGGDPYEQYFGPGTRLTVT.

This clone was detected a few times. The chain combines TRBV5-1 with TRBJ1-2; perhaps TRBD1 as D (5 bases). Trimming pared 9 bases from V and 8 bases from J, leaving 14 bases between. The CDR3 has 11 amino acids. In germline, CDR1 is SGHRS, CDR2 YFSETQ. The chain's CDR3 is CATKDSLGYTF. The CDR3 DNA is TGCGCCACTAAAGACAGCCTAGGCTACACCTTC. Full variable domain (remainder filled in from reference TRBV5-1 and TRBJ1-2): KAGVTQTPRYLIKTRGQQVTLSCSPISGHRSVSWYQQTPGQGLQFLFEYFSETQRNKGNFPGRFSGRQFSNSRSEMNVSTLELGDSALYLCATKDSLGYTFGSGTRLTVV.

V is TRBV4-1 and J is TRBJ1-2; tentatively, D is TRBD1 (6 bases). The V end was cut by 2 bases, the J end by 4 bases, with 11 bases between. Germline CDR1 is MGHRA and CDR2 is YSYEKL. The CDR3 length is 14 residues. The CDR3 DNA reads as TGCGCCAGCAGCCAACTAGGGGGTGTCTATGGCTACACCTTC. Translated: CASSQLGGVYGYTF.

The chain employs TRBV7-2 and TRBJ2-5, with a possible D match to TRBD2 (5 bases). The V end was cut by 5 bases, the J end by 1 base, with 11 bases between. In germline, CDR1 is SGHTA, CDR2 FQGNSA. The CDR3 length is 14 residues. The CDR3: CASSPDGIQETQYF. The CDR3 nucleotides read TGTGCCAGCAGCCCAGACGGGATCCAAGAGACCCAGTACTTC.

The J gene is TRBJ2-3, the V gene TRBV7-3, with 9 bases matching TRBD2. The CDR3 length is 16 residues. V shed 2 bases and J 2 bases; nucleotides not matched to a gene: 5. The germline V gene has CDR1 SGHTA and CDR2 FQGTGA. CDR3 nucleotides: TGTGCCAGCAGCTTAGGGGGCGGGGGGGCCACAGATACGCAGTATTTT. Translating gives CASSLGGGGATDTQYF.

In DNA form, the CDR3 reads TGTGCCAGCAGTTTACTTGGGAGATCCTACAATGAGCAGTTCTTC. This gives the protein CASSLLGRSYNEQFF. The chain uses TRBV27 and TRBJ2-1, with D possibly matching TRBD2 (5 bases). V lost 2 bases to trimming and J lost 1 base, with 9 bases between them. Germline V gene sequence: CDR1 MNHEY, CDR2 SMNVEV (reference sequence). The CDR3 is 15 amino acids.

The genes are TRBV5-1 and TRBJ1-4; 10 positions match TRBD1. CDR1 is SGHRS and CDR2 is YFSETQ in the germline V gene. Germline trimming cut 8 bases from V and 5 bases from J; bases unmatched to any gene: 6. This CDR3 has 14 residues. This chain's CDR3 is CASCPGQGNEKLFF. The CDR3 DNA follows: TGCGCCAGTTGCCCGGGACAGGGGAATGAAAAACTGTTTTTT.

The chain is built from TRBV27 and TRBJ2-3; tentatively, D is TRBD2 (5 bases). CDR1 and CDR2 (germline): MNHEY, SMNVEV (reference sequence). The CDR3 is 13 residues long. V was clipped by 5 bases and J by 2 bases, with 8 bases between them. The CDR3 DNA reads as TGTGCCAGCAGTCGGGGTTACACAGATACGCAGTATTTT. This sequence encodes CASSRGYTDTQYF.

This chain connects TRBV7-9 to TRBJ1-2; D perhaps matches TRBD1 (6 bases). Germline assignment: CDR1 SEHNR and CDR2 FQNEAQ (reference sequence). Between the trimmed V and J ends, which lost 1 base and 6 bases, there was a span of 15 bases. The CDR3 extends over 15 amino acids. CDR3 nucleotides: TGTGCCAGCAGCTTAGACAGGGTTGGAACTAATGGCTACACCTTC. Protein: CASSLDRVGTNGYTF.

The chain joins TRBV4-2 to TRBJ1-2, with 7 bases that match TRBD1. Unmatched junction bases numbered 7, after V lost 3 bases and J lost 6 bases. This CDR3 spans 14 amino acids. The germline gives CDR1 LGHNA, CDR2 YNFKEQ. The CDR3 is CASSHPDRDNGYTF. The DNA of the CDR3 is TGTGCCAGCAGCCACCCCGACAGGGATAATGGCTACACCTTC.

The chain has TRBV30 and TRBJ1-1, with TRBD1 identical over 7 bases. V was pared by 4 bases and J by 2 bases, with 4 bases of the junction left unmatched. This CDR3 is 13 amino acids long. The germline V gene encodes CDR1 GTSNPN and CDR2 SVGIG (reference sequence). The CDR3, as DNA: TGTGCCTGGACGTCAGGGGGAAACACTGAAGCTTTCTTT. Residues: CAWTSGGNTEAFF.